This T cell receptor beta chain was recorded in a study of blood T cells in healthy people across ages. Worth noting for this clonotype: Its specificity is unknown.

General study results and limits: What prevented conclusive comparison of naive and antigen-experienced cells was that PBMCs were unsorted.

With V trimmed by 5 bases and J by 2 bases, 6 bases remained unmatched. The CDR3 contains 15 residues. Germline assignment: CDR1 SGHTA and CDR2 FQGNSA. Sample-barcoded 5' priming and a J-beta primer mix drove a second PCR of about 7 to 11 cycles. A template-switch adaptor that had 12 random nucleotides put a tag on each cDNA molecule. A single record per CDR3 protein comes from TCRdb applying MiXCR to the 5' RACE reads. The sample has hundreds of thousands of distinct CDR3 sequences; approximately 53% are singletons. This chain links TRBV7-2 with TRBJ2-3; 8 nucleotides align to TRBD1. The TCR originated in a man older than 75 in good health. Source material: blood. CDR3 bases: TGTGCCAGCAGCACCTGGACAGGGACCACAGATACGCAGTATTTT. It is translated as CASSTWTGTTDTQYF.